Described below is a single T cell receptor beta chain sequence and its context. The sample originates from a study of blood T cell repertoires in COVID-19. At the level of the study: Some COVID-19 samples were acute and others convalescent; all came from the United States, Italy and Spain. Sample material is recorded as cDNA or gDNA derived from T cells, B-cell-depleted T cells, or PBMCs.

From germline, CDR1 is MDHEN and CDR2 SYDVKM. The CDR3 has 15 residues. In the original analysis: For nucleated cells, counts were estimated from reference gene primer amplification. Repertoires were generated with immunoSEQ multiplex PCR, while TCRdb's copy carries only in-frame clones and drops some. The V and J calls and clone size come from that table; D and trimming were worked out from the DNA. This table has about 83,000 clones, roughly 86% appearing once. The receptor comes from a man aged 50 to 60 with active COVID-19. This chain links TRBV28 with TRBJ1-2; D is perhaps TRBD1 (6 bases). The sample was peripheral blood. The CDR3 is CAGGRGSGRSYGYTF. The CDR3 DNA follows: TGTGCAGGGGGTAGGGGTAGTGGGAGAAGCTATGGCTACACCTTC.